This T cell receptor beta chain is drawn from a study of cytomegalovirus exposure and HLA in healthy donors (dated by TCRdb to 2016 to 2017). About the investigation overall: An earlier analysis of under 600 of the donors reported 250 to 300 Gb of sequence data and 117 million unique TCR beta sequences from about 179 million T cells. Of the 300 to 500 genotyped donors, 65% to 90% were placed in the genetic ancestry cluster associated with self-reported Caucasian donors. In a later analysis, previously published TCR beta repertoires from 550 to 700 donors were re-analyzed and high-resolution HLA genotyping was added so that TCR occurrence patterns could be studied. Rather than using new phenotypic data, the later analysis identified candidate immune exposures from TCR beta sequences and from how often those sequences occurred across donors. To predict cytomegalovirus infection status, the study brought together high-throughput TCR immunosequencing, statistical association of individual TCRs with disease status, and machine learning. Roughly 300 gigabases of sequencing data and around 90 million unique TCR sequences made up an early release that covered roughly 670 HLA-typed donors. In addition to the first cohort of 666 subjects, a separate validation cohort of 120 different subjects was used. On average, roughly 240,000 unique TCR beta nucleotide sequences were sequenced per donor among 398 genotyped donors of the cohort, with roughly 18% of those sequences being non-productive. All discovery cohort repertoires had been generated using a single sequencing platform. The T cell repertoires of roughly 660 subjects were profiled by immunosequencing and related to cytomegalovirus serostatus. Five DR-DQ haplotypes were treated as single units for association and clustering because of strong linkage in the cohort. The number of donors typed differed by locus, with 629-630 for A, B, C, DRB1 and DQB1, around 500 for DQA1, over 600 for DPA1, and roughly 450 for DPB1. A later genetic analysis took genome-wide SNP genotypes for about 55% of the roughly 670 donors and used that subset as a discovery cohort. HLA typing included class I and class II loci at four-digit resolution. Donor age, sex, ethnicity and CMV serostatus were collected together with the repertoire data. To decide whether each TCR beta V gene segment behaved as functional or pseudogenic, an earlier analysis of some 600 of the donors relied on high-throughput TCR beta sequencing. The aim of the study was to test whether cataloging public T cell receptors could identify signatures of past pathogen exposure.

The germline V end is reduced by 4 bases and the J end by 3 bases; junction bases left unmatched: 9. The CDR3 spans 15 residues, from the cysteine through the phenylalanine. The only DNA kept is the CDR3, 45 bases in frame from the first base. CDR1 and CDR2 are read off the germline V gene (reference sequence) as SGHNT and YYREEE. Library creation used the immunoSEQ multiplex PCR assay. The multiplex PCR relied on a mix of 60 forward primers for TCR Vbeta segments and 13 reverse primers for TCR Jbeta segments. Amplification of the CDR3 region of rearranged TCR beta genes was performed with a multiplex PCR assay on genomic DNA. Amplified TCR beta libraries were sequenced as 87-base-pair reads on the Illumina HiSeq System. As for the original processing: In a later analysis, around 80 million unique TCR beta chains were counted across the approximately 640 repertoires, and roughly 9.9 million of these chains were shared by at least two donors. A nearest-neighbor algorithm error-corrected the raw reads and collapsed the reads into unique sequences, merging closely related sequences to remove PCR and sequencing errors. To assign V, D and J gene segments, CDR3 sequences were aligned to IMGT reference sequences. For a sequence to be retained, at least a six-nucleotide match to both a V gene segment and a J gene segment was required. A rearrangement was called productive if the CDR3 had no stop codons and remained in frame with V and J, and every other rearrangement was called non-productive. CDR3 was defined by IMGT convention, running from the second conserved V-encoded cysteine to the conserved J-encoded phenylalanine. In an earlier analysis of 500 to 650 of the donors, sequences lacking an unambiguous match to a single V gene segment were excluded. In an earlier analysis of about 590 of the donors, a V segment was called functional when productive rearrangements were above 56.7%, and segregating when the standard deviation between donors exceeded 5%. A statistical classification framework was built for diagnosing cytomegalovirus status from the catalog of TCR beta chain sequences. A later analysis assigned V and J genes by comparing TCR nucleotide sequences with IMGT/GENE-DB human TR gene sequences. Using the TCRdist pipeline, a later analysis assigned CDR3 sequences along with most-parsimonious VDJ recombination scenarios. In a later analysis, each TCR beta chain was defined by its CDR3 amino acid sequence together with its V-gene family, and reads lacking a unique V-gene family were excluded. A later analysis removed 592 highly shared, low-generation-probability nucleotide sequences to deal with suspected cross-contamination and a sequencing artifact. In a later analysis, a clonal expansion index for each public chain was calculated from normalized within-repertoire ranks of inferred template counts. Generation probabilities in a later analysis came from a VDJ recombination model fitted to out-of-frame rearrangements, and those results were checked against IGoR. Hypergeometric tests were used in a later analysis to score TCR-TCR, TCR-HLA and TCR-CMV co-occurrence, with a repertoire-size bias correction applied to the TCR pairs. A later analysis estimated false discovery rates by permuting HLA or CMV assignments 20 times. In a later analysis, co-occurring TCRs were grouped using DBSCAN, with TCRdist sequence similarity added in when clustering inside HLA-allele-positive subsets. Co-occurrence clustering excluded repertoires with fewer than 30,000 or more than 120,000 public chains, plus five with anomalous nucleotide sharing. TCRdb re-hosts the immuneACCESS table, in-frame sequences only. Its copies lack some clones; in the studies checked, an unresolved V gene accounts for under half of them, and the cause for the rest is not known. For V, J and clone size, that table is used; D and trimming come from the DNA. The sample table contains 220,000 or so clones; only one count was recorded for around 73% of them. The ten top clones hold approximately 3.9% of the sample.

Overall study results and their limits: A later analysis associated about 17,000 TCR beta sequences with specific HLA alleles at a false discovery rate of 0.05. Because HLA typing was missing for some donors at each locus, association tests included only the typed subset. In an earlier analysis of under 600 of the donors, most TCR beta V segments were observed in productive rearrangements about 87% or about 30% of the time, broadly matching IMGT annotations. A few of the identified cytomegalovirus-associated TCR beta chains were confirmed in vitro to be specific for cytomegalovirus antigens. A cluster of highly shared sequence variants was judged likely to be a technical artifact of the sequencing pipeline. A later analysis reported that several top co-occurrence clusters appeared linked to parvovirus B19, influenza, CMV and Epstein-Barr virus. In this cohort, only TCR beta chains were sequenced, and detectable features were limited by the absence of alpha or paired-chain data. Strong co-occurrence of HLA alleles, especially DR and DQ, made assigning TCR associations to individual alleles difficult. A further reported finding was that TCR beta sequences accurately predicted the HLA-A and HLA-B alleles for most subjects in the first cohort. Because counts were too low, some 16 rarely observed V segments, including chromosome 9 orphons, were excluded from the earlier analysis of 500 to 700 of the donors. According to the authors, the approach could potentially be generalized to other disease states and immunological phenotypes. Correlated functional status among segregating V segments might be attributable to linkage disequilibrium, but an unknown experimental factor could not be ruled out. A later analysis found that HLA-associated TCR beta chains were more clonally expanded and had lower generation probabilities than equally common non-associated chains. Some IMGT-functional V segments, including TRBV6-2 and TRBV6-3, could not be told apart with the 87-base-pair reads, so those segments were excluded. Sequencing depth was assumed to be roughly uniform across donors in the presence/absence analyses, though that assumption may not hold. The study gave a list of 150 to 200 TCR beta chains associated with cytomegalovirus. The classifier was reported to diagnose cytomegalovirus status with high specificity and sensitivity in both the original cohort and the validation cohort. In a later genetic analysis, a missense DCLRE1C variant was associated with V-gene and J-gene trimming of TCR beta chains, and the association was replicated in an independent cohort. Most CMV-associated TCR beta chains appeared to be HLA-restricted in a later analysis, and the HLA associations seemed to be driven largely by CMV exposure. In a later genetic analysis, fewer N-insertions in productive TCRs were reported among donors in an Asian-associated ancestry cluster than the roughly 700-donor mean. According to a later analysis, TCR association rates differed among HLA loci, with DRB1 alleles showing the most associated TCRs and HLA-C alleles showing the fewest. Most TCR sequences were seen in very few donors, while some public TCRs were found in many individuals. CMV serostatus was the only immune exposure information available for the cohort.

As concerns this clone: Its antigen specificity is not known. No much larger clone exists at a distance of one base, and base qualities are not known.

The cohort was made up of roughly 670 healthy bone marrow donors. At the time of sampling, every cohort member was nominally healthy, though immune exposures that went unrecorded were likely present. The donor was CMV seronegative and was included in the group of hundreds of seronegative cohort members. A peripheral blood sample was provided by each donor, and peripheral blood mononuclear cells were used for TCR beta sequencing. The Qiagen DNeasy Blood Extraction Kit was used to extract genomic DNA from the blood cell samples. The V and J genes are TRBV5-4 and TRBJ1-2; 7 bases in between match TRBD1. The receptor was derived from a male donor in good health and CMV-seronegative. Sequenced: PBMCs. CDR3 loop: CASSREGDRYYGYTF. The DNA is TGTGCCAGCAGCCGCGAAGGGGACAGATACTATGGCTACACCTTC.